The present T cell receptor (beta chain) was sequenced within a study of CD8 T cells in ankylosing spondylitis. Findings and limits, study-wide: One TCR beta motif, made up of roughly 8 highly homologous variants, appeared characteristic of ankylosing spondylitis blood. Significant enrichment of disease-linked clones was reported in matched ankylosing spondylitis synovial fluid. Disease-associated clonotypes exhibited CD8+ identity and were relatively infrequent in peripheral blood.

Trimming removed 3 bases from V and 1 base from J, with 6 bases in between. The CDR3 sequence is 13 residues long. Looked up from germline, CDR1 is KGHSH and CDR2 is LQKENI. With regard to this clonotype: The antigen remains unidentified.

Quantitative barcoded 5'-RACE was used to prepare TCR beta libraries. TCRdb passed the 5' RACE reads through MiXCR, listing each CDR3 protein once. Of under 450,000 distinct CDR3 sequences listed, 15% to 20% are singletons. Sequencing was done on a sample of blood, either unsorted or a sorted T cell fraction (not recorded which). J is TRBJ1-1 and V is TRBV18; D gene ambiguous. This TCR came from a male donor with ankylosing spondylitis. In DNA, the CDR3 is TGTGCCAGCTCACCCGTTGGGAACACTGAAGCTTTCTTT. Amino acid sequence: CASSPVGNTEAFF.